The 9 T cell receptor beta chains below come from one sample, sequenced in a study of CD8+ T cells in alopecia areata. Treatment defined: oral pan-JAK inhibitor, 5-10 mg twice daily. It was cDNA, reverse transcribed from extracted RNA, that served as the sequencing template. Measured with immunoSEQ multiplex PCR; TCRdb has only the in-frame clones, and not every one. The data show around 100,000 clones, about 59% seen once. The sequencing used CD8+ T cells sorted from blood, collected at week 24, from a patient treated with tofacitinib. The source is a human donor with alopecia areata.

The chain recombines TRBV5-6 with TRBJ2-7; possible D gene TRBD2, 5 bases. Germline V gives CDR1 SGHDT, CDR2 YYEEEE. V lost 1 base and J lost 6, with 11 bases in between. CDR3 length: 13 amino acids. The CDR3 coding sequence is TGTGCCAGCAGCTTGAAATCGGGGATCGAGCAGTACTTC. Translating it yields CASSLKSGIEQYF.

The genes are TRBV27 and TRBJ1-3; tentatively, D is TRBD1 (6 bases). Germline loops: CDR1 MNHEY, CDR2 SMNVEV (reference sequence). Between the trimmed V and J ends, which lost 4 bases and 4 bases, there was a span of 11 bases. The CDR3 contains 14 residues. Here the CDR3 reads CASSSRTAGNTIYF. Written as DNA, the CDR3 is TGTGCCAGCAGTTCTCGGACAGCCGGAAACACCATATATTTT.

The rearrangement joins TRBV21-1 to TRBJ1-5. TRBV21-1 constitutes a pseudogene. The length of the CDR3 is 15 residues. CDR3: CASSKGVDSNQPQHF. For the CDR3, the DNA is TGTGCCAGCAGCAAAGGGGTCGACAGCAATCAGCCCCAGCATTTT.

The rearrangement links TRBV30 to TRBJ2-7; D is uncertain. Trimming took 4 bases from V and 4 from J, leaving 14 bases between them. Germline V lookup: CDR1 GTSNPN, CDR2 SVGIG (reference sequence). The CDR3 is 13 amino acids. In DNA, the CDR3 is TGTGCCTGGATGCGTGGGTCATCTTACGAGCAGTACTTC. Amino acid sequence: CAWMRGSSYEQYF. Looking up the rest from reference TRBV30 and TRBJ2-7 gives the full variable domain: SQTIHQWPATLVQPVGSPLSLECTVEGTSNPNLYWYRQAAGRGLQLLFYSVGIGQISSEVPQNLSASRPQDRQFILSSKKLLLSDSGFYLCAWMRGSSYEQYFGPGTRLTVT.

This clone was counted between two and nine times. The genes are TRBV7-9 and TRBJ2-7, with D possibly TRBD1 on 6 matching bases. The germline V gene has CDR1 SEHNR and CDR2 FQNEAQ (reference sequence). V gave up 6 bases and J gave up 3 bases, with 12 bases separating them. The CDR3 runs 13 residues. The CDR3: CASRDDRNYEQYF. The CDR3 DNA reads TGTGCCAGCAGGGATGACAGGAACTACGAGCAGTACTTC.

This clone was seen more than once but under ten times. V is TRBV2 and J is TRBJ2-1; the D gene is possibly TRBD2 (6 bases). The germline V gene has CDR1 SNHLY and CDR2 FYNNEI. The CDR3 covers 14 residues. The V gene lost 8 bases and the J gene lost 5 bases, with 16 bases spanning the gap. The CDR3 loop is CASVGGLIHNEQFF. The CDR3 coding sequence is TGTGCCAGCGTTGGCGGACTAATCCACAATGAGCAGTTCTTC.

V gene TRBV29-1 combines with J gene TRBJ2-2; D is unclear. The CDR3 has 14 amino acids. Germline CDR1 reads SQVTM; CDR2 reads ANQGSEA. Trimming took 5 bases from V and 1 from J, leaving 11 bases between them. CDR3 sequence (DNA): TGCAGCGTTCGAGGCGACAAGAACACCGGGGAGCTGTTTTTT. Translation gives CSVRGDKNTGELFF.

A word on this clone: Germline is not matched at one junction end, which may reflect a read error. The chain couples TRBV6-1 to TRBJ2-1, with a possible D match to TRBD2 (6 bases). The length of the CDR3 is 16 residues. The germline CDR1 and CDR2 sequences are MNHNS and SASEGT. The CDR3 DNA sequence: TGTGCCATCAGTGAGTCGGGGGAGAGCTCCTACAATGAGCAGTTCTTC. Its translation is CAISESGESSYNEQFF.

The CDR3 reads CAWGRDSTEAFF. The DNA for the CDR3 is TGTGCCTGGGGCCGGGACAGCACTGAAGCTTTCTTT. The chain links TRBV30 to TRBJ1-1; 7 bases match TRBD1. The J segment lost 4 bases and the V segment lost 5 bases, leaving 4 bases of the junction unmatched. There are 12 residues in the CDR3. Germline V gene lookup returns CDR1 GTSNPN and CDR2 SVGIG (reference sequence).